The 29 T cell receptor beta chains in this list originate from one sample, sequenced in a study of tumor and adjacent non-tumor tissue in lung cancer. RNA was extracted from bulk tissue without any cell sorting. The library came from three nested PCR rounds adapted from ARM-PCR protocols. TCRdb called the multiplex PCR reads again in MiXCR, with one record for every CDR3 protein. This table holds tens of thousands of distinct CDR3 sequences, 50% to 60% found once. Sequenced sample: lung tumor tissue. The receptors come from a man in his fifties or sixties with non-small cell lung cancer.

The chain links TRBV12-3 or TRBV12-4 to TRBJ2-1; 11 bases are a match to TRBD2. Trimming at V came to 10 bases and at J to 6 bases, leaving 11 bases not matched to a gene. This CDR3 comprises 15 residues. CDR3 in DNA: TGTGCCATCAGGGTAGCGGGAGGGCTGGGCAATGAGCAGTTCTTC. It is translated as CAIRVAGGLGNEQFF.

This clonotype appeared once. The chain has TRBV29-1 and TRBJ1-2; no firm D call. Germline V gene sequence: CDR1 SQVTM, CDR2 ANQGSEA. This CDR3 region has 14 residues. The CDR3 region has the DNA TGCAGTATTGGGTGGACGGCCGCTAGCTATGGCTACACCTTC. This translates into CSIGWTAASYGYTF.

This chain joins TRBV11-2 and TRBJ2-3; D not certain. Germline loops: CDR1 SGHAT, CDR2 FQNNGV. This CDR3 has 14 amino acids. Trimming cost V 1 base and J 6 bases, with 11 bases left between them. The CDR3 DNA reads TGTGCCAGCAGCTTAGGACTTTCCCTCGATACGCAGTATTTT. Amino acid sequence: CASSLGLSLDTQYF.

The chain uses TRBV7-8 and TRBJ2-3, with a possible D match to TRBD2 (5 bases). The germline V and J ends were trimmed by 5 bases and 6 bases, with 18 bases remaining between them. Germline V gene sequence: CDR1 SGHVS, CDR2 FQNEAQ. CDR3 size: 15 residues. CDR3 in DNA: TGTGCCAGCAGCCTACGGGTTGAGTGGGAGGATACGCAGTATTTT. It codes for CASSLRVEWEDTQYF.

Many counts were recorded for this clonotype. This chain links TRBV28 with TRBJ2-1; D is possibly TRBD1 (6 bases). The CDR3 contains 13 residues. Germline V gene data show CDR1 as MDHEN and CDR2 as SYDVKM. V was cut by 7 bases and J by 4 bases, with 11 bases left in between. CDR3 nucleotides: TGTGCCAGCACCATGGACAGTTACAATGAGCAGTTCTTC. Protein sequence: CASTMDSYNEQFF.

As to this clonotype: Possible read error: a much larger clone is one base away. The V call is TRBV6-5, the J call TRBJ2-3; the D gene is possibly TRBD1 (6 bases). This CDR3 has 14 residues. CDR1 and CDR2 from the germline V gene are MNHEY and SVGAGI. The CDR3 DNA reads TGTGCCAGCAGTTCCCGGACAGCGGAAGATACGCACTATTTT. The encoded protein is CASSSRTAEDTHYF.

To note about this clonotype: Mismatch with germline at one junction end may stem from a read error. This chain links TRBV28 with TRBJ2-4; D not resolved. CDR1 and CDR2 from the germline V gene are MDHEN and SYDVKM. The length of the CDR3 is 13 residues. CDR3 in DNA: TGTGTCAGCAGTGGCGAACCTCAAAACATTCAGTACTTC. It yields the protein CVSSGEPQNIQYF.

Concerning this clonotype itself: One base away lies a much larger clone, so this may be a sequencing read error. This chain connects TRBV5-8 to TRBJ1-5, with D possibly TRBD1 on 5 matching bases. Between the trimmed V and J ends, which lost 3 bases and 5 bases, there was a span of 18 bases. Germline V CDR1 and CDR2: SGHTS, YDEGEE. The CDR3 covers 16 residues. CDR3 DNA: TGTGCCAGCAGCTCCAGGGATTCTCCCGTGGATCAGCCCCAGCATTTT. It translates to CASSSRDSPVDQPQHF.

A word on this clonotype: Since no conserved phenylalanine or tryptophan closes the CDR3, a read error is the likely cause. Because the CDR3's place on the DNA is in doubt, the DNA is left out and the CDR3 is given as listed by TCRdb. The rearrangement links TRBV11-3 to TRBJ2-1. The CDR3 comprises 12 residues, both ends counted. Per the germline V gene, CDR1 is SGHNT and CDR2 is YENEEA. The CDR3 sequence is CASSLERSGVVS.

Note on this clonotype: The junction and the germline gene differ at one end; a read error may be behind it. The chain recombines TRBV6-1 with TRBJ2-7; possible D gene TRBD2, 6 bases. There are 14 residues in the CDR3. Germline lookup yields CDR1 MNHNS and CDR2 SASEGT. The CDR3 is CACKDWGDGYGQYF. The CDR3 region has the DNA TGTGCCTGCAAAGATTGGGGGGATGGGTACGGGCAGTACTTC.

This clonotype came up a few times. V gene TRBV19 combines with J gene TRBJ1-3, with TRBD1 identical over 8 bases. Germline trimming cut 6 bases from V and 0 bases from J; bases unmatched to any gene: 7. The germline V gene encodes CDR1 LNHDA and CDR2 SQIVND (reference sequence). This CDR3 is 16 amino acids long. The CDR3, as DNA: TGTGCCAGTAGGGGGACAGGCTCGAGCTCTGGAAACACCATATATTTT. Translation: CASRGTGSSSGNTIYF.

This clonotype was counted a few times. A single base separates this from a much larger clone, so it may be a read error. The V gene is TRBV6-1, the J gene TRBJ2-7; TRBD2 matches 8 bases. Germline lookup yields CDR1 MNHNS and CDR2 SASEGT. The CDR3 sequence is 14 residues long. CDR3 nucleotides: TGTACCAGCCCACCTCGGGAGGGAAGCTACGAGCAGTACTTC. Translation gives CTSPPREGSYEQYF.

This clonotype turned up a few times. V gene TRBV20-1 combines with J gene TRBJ2-2; the match to TRBD2 covers 8 bases. Unmatched junction bases numbered 11, after V lost 7 bases and J lost 1 base. The CDR3 spans 16 residues. The germline V gene has CDR1 DFQATT and CDR2 SNEGSKA (reference sequence). CDR3 DNA: TGCAGTGTGGAAATCGGGGGGGGCTTGAACACCGGGGAGCTGTTTTTT. Its translation: CSVEIGGGLNTGELFF.

With respect to this clonotype: Its ends do not fully match the called genes, so a read error is possible. V gene TRBV20-1 combines with J gene TRBJ1-2, with D uncertain. The germline CDR1 and CDR2 sequences are DFQATT and SNEGSKA (reference sequence). The CDR3 covers 13 residues. CDR3 in DNA: TGCAGTGTTCCTTGGGCAGCTAACTATGGCTACACGTTC. It encodes CSVPWAANYGYTF.

The V and J genes are TRBV28 and TRBJ1-1; the D is unclear. V was shortened by 1 base and J by 6 bases, with 9 bases between the two germline ends. Germline V gene data show CDR1 as MDHEN and CDR2 as SYDVKM. The CDR3 sequence is 13 residues long. The CDR3 loop is CASSLSSVPEAFF. The CDR3 DNA reads TGTGCCAGCAGTTTATCTTCCGTACCTGAAGCTTTCTTT.

As concerns this clonotype: Sequence at one end of the junction differs from germline and may be a read error. V and J are TRBV12-3 or TRBV12-4 and TRBJ1-1; D possibly corresponds to TRBD1 (5 bases). The CDR3 is 14 amino acids. The CDR3 region is CTSSAGGWSTEAFF. The CDR3 nucleotides are TGTACCAGCAGCGCCGGGGGTTGGAGTACTGAAGCTTTCTTT.

There are many counts of this clonotype. The V gene is TRBV6-1, the J gene TRBJ2-7; D not resolved. The germline V and J ends were trimmed by 1 base and 2 bases, with 6 bases remaining between them. The germline CDR1 and CDR2 sequences are MNHNS and SASEGT. The CDR3 is 13 amino acids. The CDR3 here is CASSEVRAYEQYF. The CDR3 DNA follows: TGTGCCAGCAGTGAAGTCCGAGCCTACGAGCAGTACTTC.

Details on this clonotype: An end of the junction differs from the germline gene, which may be a read error. This chain joins TRBV20-1 and TRBJ1-5; D not certain. The CDR3 extends over 13 amino acids. Germline assignment: CDR1 DFQATT and CDR2 SNEGSKA (reference sequence). DNA for the CDR3: TGCGGTGCTAGACACATGGGAGATCAGCCCCAGCATTTT. Amino acids: CGARHMGDQPQHF.

A word on this clonotype: Sequence at one end of the junction differs from germline and may be a read error. The rearrangement uses TRBV6-6 and TRBJ1-2; D possibly corresponds to TRBD1 (6 bases). Germline assignment: CDR1 MNHNY and CDR2 SVGAGI (reference sequence). This CDR3 is built from 14 residues. The CDR3 region has the DNA TGTGCTAGCAATTACGACGTACAGGGAGGTGGCTACACCTTC. Translation: CASNYDVQGGGYTF.

This clonotype has at least ten counts. This chain links TRBV12-3 or TRBV12-4 with TRBJ2-3, with 7 bases lining up with TRBD2. There are 15 residues in the CDR3. Trimming cost V 5 bases and J 4 bases; bases outside gene matches: 9. CDR3 residues: CASSVAGVEADTQYF. The CDR3 DNA follows: TGTGCCAGCAGTGTCGCGGGAGTCGAAGCAGATACGCAGTATTTT.

This clonotype appeared a few times. A junction boundary mismatches the germline segment, possibly from a read error. This sequence joins TRBV5-4 and TRBJ2-7, with D perhaps being TRBD1 or TRBD2 (5 bases each). The CDR3 covers 15 residues. Germline CDR1 and CDR2: SGHNT and YYREEE (reference sequence). The CDR3 reads CASSSGTGQFYGQYF. CDR3 DNA: TGTGCCAGCAGCTCCGGGACGGGTCAATTCTACGGGCAGTACTTC.

A single count supports this clonotype. It may be a read error: a sequence one base away is much more abundant. In DNA, the CDR3 is TGTGCCAGCCTCAACAGGGGCAAGGGCTCCTGCAATGAGCAGTTCTTC. It is translated as CASLNRGKGSCNEQFF. The genes are TRBV7-8 and TRBJ2-1, with 7 bases that match TRBD1. This CDR3 region has 16 residues. CDR1 and CDR2 from the germline V gene are SGHVS and FQNEAQ.

About this clonotype: This may be a read error: a much more frequent sequence differs by one nucleotide. The V and J genes are TRBV11-2 and TRBJ2-1; D may match TRBD1 or TRBD2 (6 bases each). This CDR3 spans 14 amino acids. Germline assignment: CDR1 SGHAT and CDR2 FQNNGV. The CDR3 DNA reads TGTGCCAGCAGCCCCCGGGGGCCAATGAATGGGCAGTTCTTC. Encoded protein: CASSPRGPMNGQFF.

About this clonotype: A single base separates this from a much larger clone, so it may be a read error. The rearrangement joins TRBV6-6 to TRBJ1-2, with a tentative D call TRBD1 (6 bases). The CDR3 covers 14 residues. In germline, CDR1 is MNHNY, CDR2 SVGAGI (reference sequence). V gave up 3 bases and J gave up 7 bases, with 15 bases separating them. The CDR3 here is CASSYDAGGGGYTF. The CDR3 DNA is TGTGCCAGCAGTTATGATGCGGGGGGCGGTGGCTACACCTTC.

Remarks on this clonotype: A read error may be the cause here, since a much bigger clone is one base away. The chain uses TRBV6-2 or TRBV6-3 and TRBJ2-7, with 7 positions matching TRBD1. The CDR3 spans 17 residues. Germline CDR1 is MNHEY and CDR2 is SVGEGT. CDR3 DNA sequence: TGTACCAGCAGTTACTCGTCCGGCGGACAGGCGGACTACGAGCAGTACTTC. Translation: CTSSYSSGGQADYEQYF.

About this clonotype: An end of the junction does not agree with germline; a read error may underlie this. The rearrangement uses TRBV11-3 and TRBJ1-1; possibly TRBD1 for D (6 bases). The germline V gene has CDR1 SGHNT and CDR2 YENEEA. This CDR3 is 12 amino acids long. CDR3 DNA: TGCTCCAGCAGCGGGACAAACACTGAAGCTTTCTTT. It translates to CSSSGTNTEAFF.

On this clonotype itself: The junction departs from the called germline gene at one end, perhaps through a read error. J is TRBJ2-7 and V is TRBV11-1, with unresolved D. This CDR3 is built from 15 residues. Germline-derived CDR1 and CDR2 are SGHAT and FQDESV (reference sequence). CDR3 protein: CASSLTCSGSYEQYF. As DNA, the CDR3 is TGTGCCAGCAGCTTAACATGTTCAGGCTCCTACGAGCAATACTTC.

J is TRBJ2-7 and V is TRBV29-1; TRBD1 agrees at 7 bases. The CDR3 contains 14 residues. V lost 4 bases and J lost 5; bases outside the gene matches: 11. Germline lookup yields CDR1 SQVTM and CDR2 ANQGSEA. The CDR3, as DNA: TGCAGCGTTGGATTCGGGACAGAGGATAACGAGCAGTACTTC. Protein sequence: CSVGFGTEDNEQYF.

This chain joins TRBV28 and TRBJ1-4, with D unresolved. Germline V CDR1 and CDR2: MDHEN, SYDVKM. V gave up 6 bases and J gave up 0 bases, with 8 bases separating them. The CDR3 has 14 residues. CDR3 region: CASRTPATNEKLFF. The CDR3 nucleotides are TGTGCCAGCAGGACTCCTGCAACTAATGAAAAACTGTTTTTT.